This T cell receptor beta chain was captured by sequencing in a study of T cell repertoires in aging, cancer and after chemotherapy (dated by TCRdb to between 2018 and 2021). The study in broad terms: Six donor age groups were covered, ranging from 30 or younger up to 70 or older, and each group contained at least three individuals. In the hematological group, the paired samples taken before and after chemotherapy came from chronic lymphocytic leukemia patients who were treated with regimens based on fludarabine or bendamustine. The full dataset contained 9.1 million or so TCR reads. To examine immunoaging and T cell reconstitution after chemotherapy, the study profiled TCR beta repertoires in peripheral blood from healthy donors and cancer patients. The cohort comprised 220 or so cancer patients, 85 to 94 with hematological and 124 with solid cancers, plus 95 healthy donors as a reference group.

The germline V gene (reference sequence) sets CDR1 to LNHDA and CDR2 to SQIVND. At the junction V is shortened by 10 bases and J by 1 base, with 17 bases in between. The CDR3 runs 15 residues from the cysteine to the phenylalanine. Only the CDR3 DNA stays, 45 bases, in frame from base 1. TCR beta rearrangements were amplified from genomic DNA extracted from peripheral blood rather than from sorted cells or RNA. Multiplex touch-down PCR with a mixed TRB-A/B primer pool was used to amplify rearranged TRB sequences covering the V, D and J segments. Illumina adapters and sample indices were attached to the amplicons in two consecutive PCR reactions using Phusion HS II polymerase. After gel purification with the NucleoSpin Gel and PCR Clean-up kit, the amplicons were checked using Qubit and an Agilent 2100 Bioanalyzer. Sequencing of the libraries was done on an Illumina MiSeq with paired-end, single-indexed 600-cycle runs. In the authors' own workflow: MiXCR versions 2.12 and 3.0.5 were used to process TRB sequences. Each unique CDR3 nucleotide sequence was treated as one clone, and only productive sequences with two or more reads were kept. The repertoire metrics were Shannon diversity, evenness, clonality (calculated as one minus evenness), and diversity profiles parameterized by alpha from 0 to 5. The IGoR algorithm was used to calculate generation probabilities of clones in the paired pre- and post-chemotherapy samples. The raw public reads went through TCRdb reprocessing: fastp at Q25, MiXCR clone calling, in-frame beta chains kept. Each CDR3 protein gets just one entry, which takes the most common genes and DNA from the rows behind it. TCRdb, not the authors, supplied the V and J calls. This sample has just under 5,000 distinct CDR3 sequences in its table, and approximately 33% of those were observed once. Under 20% of the sample goes to the ten largest clones.

On this clonotype itself: Which antigen it targets is not known. No much larger clonotype is one base removed from it; base qualities were not supplied.

What the authors observed across the whole study: In healthy donors, the decline in TCR diversity with age was mainly explained by loss of richness, whereas in cancer patients loss of evenness was also found to contribute. It was noted by the authors that conclusions about immunological memory after chemotherapy cannot be drawn from the repertoire data. Hematological cancer patients had infiltration of lymphoid organs, and this infiltration may itself impair thymic emigration or peripheral T cell expansion. Significantly lower blood TCR diversity and higher clonality were observed in untreated patients with hematological or solid cancers than in age-matched healthy donors. An increase in median generation probability over the chemotherapy interval was observed in both cancer cohorts, suggesting that the repertoire was reconstituted through rebound thymic output.

The sequenced sample consisted of blood. This clonotype originated in a human donor with a blood cancer. The donor label of this sample is uncertain. The chain was built from TRBV19 and TRBJ2-1; the D gene is perhaps TRBD1, on 5 matching bases. The sequenced DNA: TGTGCCACCTCCCAGGGCAGATTTTCCTACAATGAGCAGTTCTTC. This is translated as CATSQGRFSYNEQFF. Reference TRBV19 and TRBJ2-1 proteins supply the regions before and after the CDR3; the full variable domain is: DGGITQSPKYLFRKEGQNVTLSCEQNLNHDAMYWYRQDPGQGLRLIYYSQIVNDFQKGDIAEGYSVSREKKESFPLTVTSAQKNPTAFYLCATSQGRFSYNEQFFGPGTRLTVL.